This T cell receptor beta chain was profiled in a study of blood T cell repertoires in COVID-19. Turning to the study itself: COVID-19 samples from acute and convalescent phases originated in the United States, Italy and Spain. Nucleic acid was either cDNA or gDNA, and it came from T cells, B-cell-depleted T cells, or PBMCs.

As processed by the authors: Estimated nucleated cell counts came from reference gene primer amplification. Using immunoSEQ multiplex PCR, the repertoire was profiled, and TCRdb retains in-frame clones only, with some absent. The V and J calls and clone size were taken over from that table, and D and trimming were inferred from the DNA. The sample shows some 15,000 clones, approximately 90% of them seen only once. CDR1 LGHDT and CDR2 YNNKEL come from the germline V gene (reference sequence). There are 17 residues in the CDR3. V was cut by 0 bases and J by 1 base, with 13 bases left in between. The chain recombines TRBV3-1 (or the pseudogene TRBV3-2) with TRBJ2-1; unclear D gene. Sequenced sample: peripheral blood. The receptor comes from a human donor in a cohort sampled during active COVID-19. The DNA of the CDR3 is TGTGCCAGCAGCCAAGAGAGGAGAATAGAGTCCTACAATGAGCAGTTCTTC. Residues: CASSQERRIESYNEQFF.